This entry lists 17 T cell receptor beta chains sequenced from one sample in a study of blood T cell repertoires in COVID-19. Libraries were prepared by immunoSEQ multiplex PCR; TCRdb keeps only in-frame clonotypes and omits some of them. The sample has a few hundred thousand clones; approximately 90% are singletons. The sample comprised peripheral blood. Source of these receptors: a woman in her 40s with acute or convalescent COVID-19.

CDR3 bases: TGTGCCAGCAGCTTGGGGGACACTGGGGAGCAGTACGTC. This sequence encodes CASSLGDTGEQYV. The V gene is TRBV5-5, the J gene TRBJ2-7, with TRBD1 as a possible D gene (6 bases). The CDR3 loop spans 13 amino acids. The V and J ends lost 0 bases and 7 bases respectively, with 11 bases between them. Germline V gene data show CDR1 as SGHKS and CDR2 as YYEKEE (reference sequence).

This chain uses TRBV9 with TRBJ2-3, with D tentatively TRBD2 (7 bases). The V and J ends lost 0 bases and 2 bases respectively, with 16 bases between them. Germline CDR1 SGDLS, CDR2 YYNGEE. CDR3 size: 17 residues. For the CDR3, the DNA is TGTGCCAGCAGCGTAGGCCGTGTCGGGGGGCTCACAGATACGCAGTATTTT. Translating it yields CASSVGRVGGLTDTQYF.

The gene calls are TRBV28 and TRBJ2-3; 8 nucleotides match TRBD1. With V trimmed by 8 bases and J by 4 bases, 14 bases remained unmatched. Germline CDR1 MDHEN, CDR2 SYDVKM. The CDR3 consists of 16 residues. The CDR3 is CASELARGRIPDTQYF. The CDR3 region has the DNA TGTGCCAGCGAATTGGCCAGGGGGCGAATTCCAGATACGCAGTATTTT.

This clone has only one observation. CDR3 loop: CASSPGEGVNNEQFF. The DNA for the CDR3 is TGCGCCAGCAGCCCGGGGGAGGGGGTCAACAATGAGCAGTTCTTC. This chain uses TRBV5-1 with TRBJ2-1, with D possibly TRBD2 on 7 matching bases. CDR1 SGHRS and CDR2 YFSETQ come from the germline V gene. The CDR3 runs 15 residues. The germline V and J ends were trimmed by 4 bases and 5 bases, with 16 bases remaining between them.

The chain is built from TRBV5-6 and TRBJ1-1; 8 bases match TRBD1. J was trimmed by 3 bases and V by 0 bases; bases with no gene match: 10. CDR3 length: 17 residues. Germline V gene sequence: CDR1 SGHDT, CDR2 YYEEEE. CDR3 sequence: CASSLGTGYLVDTEAFF. CDR3 sequence (DNA): TGTGCCAGCAGCTTGGGGACAGGGTACCTCGTCGACACTGAAGCTTTCTTT.

The chain combines TRBV5-1 with TRBJ2-1; 7 bases are shared with TRBD1. The CDR3 sequence is 17 residues long. Germline lookup yields CDR1 SGHRS and CDR2 YFSETQ. Losses at the gene ends were 3 bases for V and 1 base for J; bases not matched to a gene: 10. The CDR3 region has the DNA TGCGCCAGCAGCTCCGGGACAGCTCGTGCGTCCTACAATGAGCAGTTCTTC. Translated, it gives CASSSGTARASYNEQFF.

The chain is built from TRBV24-1 and TRBJ1-2, with 10 bases that match TRBD1. V lost 2 bases, J lost 6 bases, and 5 bases stayed unmatched. Germline V gene sequence: CDR1 KGHDR, CDR2 SFDVKD. This CDR3 has 15 residues. The CDR3 DNA reads as TGTGCCACCAGTGATTCGGGACAGGGGATGGATGGCTACACCTTC. Residues: CATSDSGQGMDGYTF.

The chain joins TRBV5-6 to TRBJ1-2; 7 bases agree with TRBD1. Per the germline V gene, CDR1 is SGHDT and CDR2 is YYEEEE. V shed 4 bases, J shed 4 bases, and the junction held 16 bases outside the gene matches. There are 17 residues in the CDR3. CDR3: CASSTGVVEGGSYGYTF. CDR3 DNA: TGTGCCAGCAGCACCGGCGTTGTGGAAGGGGGCAGCTATGGCTACACCTTC.

The sample holds a few counts of this clone. V and J are TRBV20-1 and TRBJ1-2; D might be TRBD1 (6 bases). There are 13 residues in the CDR3. Germline V CDR1 and CDR2: DFQATT, SNEGSKA (reference sequence). Trimming took 3 bases from V and 4 from J, leaving 12 bases between them. The CDR3 region has the DNA TGCAGTGCTAGTACCGGGACACGCTATGGCTACACCTTC. Amino acids: CSASTGTRYGYTF.

The chain uses TRBV9 and TRBJ1-1, with a tentative D call TRBD1 (6 bases). V was pared by 0 bases and J by 0 bases, with 12 bases between. The CDR3 totals 16 residues. The germline CDR1 and CDR2 sequences are SGDLS and YYNGEE. The CDR3 DNA follows: TGTGCCAGCAGCGTAGTTGACAGGCCTATGAACACTGAAGCTTTCTTT. It is translated as CASSVVDRPMNTEAFF.

The chain carries TRBV7-9 and TRBJ2-1; TRBD2 is a possible D gene (5 bases). CDR3 size: 15 residues. The V gene lost 3 bases and the J gene lost 2 bases, with 11 bases spanning the gap. The germline V gene has CDR1 SEHNR and CDR2 FQNEAQ (reference sequence). CDR3 region: CASSFRDRTYNEQFF. Written as DNA, the CDR3 is TGTGCCAGCAGCTTCCGGGATAGGACCTACAATGAGCAGTTCTTC.

V is TRBV19 and J is TRBJ1-5; possibly TRBD1 for D (5 bases). The CDR3 extends over 15 amino acids. The germline CDR1 and CDR2 sequences are LNHDA and SQIVND (reference sequence). V lost 5 bases and J lost 1, with 12 bases in between. CDR3 DNA sequence: TGTGCCAGTAGTTTGGAGGGACTGAGCAATCAGCCCCAGCATTTT. Its protein product is CASSLEGLSNQPQHF.

The chain employs TRBV7-9 and TRBJ1-1; 9 bases are a match to TRBD1. Trimming cost V 5 bases and J 2 bases; bases outside gene matches: 6. This CDR3 contains 15 residues. Germline CDR1 reads SEHNR; CDR2 reads FQNEAQ (reference sequence). The DNA of the CDR3 is TGTGCCAGCAGCGTCCGACAGGGGGGTAACACTGAAGCTTTCTTT. It codes for CASSVRQGGNTEAFF.

The chain uses TRBV7-9 and TRBJ1-2, with 10 positions matching TRBD1. V lost 1 base to trimming and J lost 4 bases; unmatched junction nucleotides: 3. Germline-derived CDR1 and CDR2 are SEHNR and FQNEAQ (reference sequence). The CDR3 is 15 amino acids. Here the CDR3 reads CASSLGGTGAYGYTF. CDR3 nucleotide sequence: TGTGCCAGCAGCTTAGGCGGGACAGGGGCCTATGGCTACACCTTC.

CDR3 coding DNA: TGTGCCAGCAGGGGGGGCGCGCGGGCCCAGGGGGCCCAGTACTTC. Protein product: CASRGGARAQGAQYF. This chain joins TRBV2 and TRBJ2-5; maybe TRBD1 (7 bases). The CDR3 extends over 15 amino acids. Between the trimmed V and J ends, which lost 6 bases and 9 bases, there was a span of 23 bases. Germline V gene sequence: CDR1 SNHLY, CDR2 FYNNEI.

The chain recombines TRBV5-1 with TRBJ2-2; no reliable D call. This CDR3 is 13 amino acids long. V was cut by 4 bases and J by 0 bases, with 4 bases left in between. CDR1 and CDR2 from the germline V gene are SGHRS and YFSETQ. CDR3 DNA sequence: TGCGCCAGCAGCAACACGAACACCGGGGAGCTGTTTTTT. Translation: CASSNTNTGELFF.

In its sample, this clone was seen once. The gene calls are TRBV19 and TRBJ1-3; maybe TRBD1 (6 bases). Trimming removed 3 bases from V and 0 bases from J, with 9 bases in between. CDR3 size: 15 residues. Germline V gives CDR1 LNHDA, CDR2 SQIVND (reference sequence). The CDR3 DNA reads as TGTGCCAGTAGTATCACAGGGAGCTCTGGAAACACCATATATTTT. Amino acids: CASSITGSSGNTIYF.